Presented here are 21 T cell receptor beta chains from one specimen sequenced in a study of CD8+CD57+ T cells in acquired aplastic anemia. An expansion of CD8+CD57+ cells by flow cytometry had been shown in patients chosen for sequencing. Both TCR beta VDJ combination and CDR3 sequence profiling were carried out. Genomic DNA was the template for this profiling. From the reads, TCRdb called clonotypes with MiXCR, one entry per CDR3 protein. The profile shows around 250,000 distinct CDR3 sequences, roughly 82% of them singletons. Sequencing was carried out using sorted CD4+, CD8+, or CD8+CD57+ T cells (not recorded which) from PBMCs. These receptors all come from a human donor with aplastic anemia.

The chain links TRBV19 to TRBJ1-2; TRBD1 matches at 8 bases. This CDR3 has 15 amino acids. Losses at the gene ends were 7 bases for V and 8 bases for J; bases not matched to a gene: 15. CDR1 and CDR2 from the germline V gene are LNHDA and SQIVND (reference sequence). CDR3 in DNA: TGTGCCAGTAAGGACAGGGTCTCCTCGCCCTTCGGCTACACCTTC. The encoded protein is CASKDRVSSPFGYTF.

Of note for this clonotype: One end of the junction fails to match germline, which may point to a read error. CDR3 region: CASGDRGTDKQQFF. In DNA form, the CDR3 reads TGTGCCAGCGGGGACCGGGGCACAGACAAGCAGCAGTTTTTC. The V gene is TRBV7-6, the J gene TRBJ2-7; D possibly uses TRBD1 or TRBD2 (5 bases each). CDR3 length: 14 amino acids. From germline, CDR1 is SGHVS and CDR2 FNYEAQ.

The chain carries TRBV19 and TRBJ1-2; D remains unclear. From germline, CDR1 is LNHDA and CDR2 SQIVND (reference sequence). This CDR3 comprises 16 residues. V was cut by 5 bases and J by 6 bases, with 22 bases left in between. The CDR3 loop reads CASSDHRHVVAHGYTF. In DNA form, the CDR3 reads TGTGCCAGTAGTGACCATCGACACGTCGTCGCGCATGGCTACACCTTC.

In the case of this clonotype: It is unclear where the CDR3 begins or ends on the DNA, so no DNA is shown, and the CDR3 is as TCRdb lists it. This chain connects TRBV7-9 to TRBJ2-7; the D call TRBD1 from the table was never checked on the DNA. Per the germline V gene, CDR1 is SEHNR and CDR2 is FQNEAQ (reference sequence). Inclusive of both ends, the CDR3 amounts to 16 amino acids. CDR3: CASSTGQAWRAVRQYF.

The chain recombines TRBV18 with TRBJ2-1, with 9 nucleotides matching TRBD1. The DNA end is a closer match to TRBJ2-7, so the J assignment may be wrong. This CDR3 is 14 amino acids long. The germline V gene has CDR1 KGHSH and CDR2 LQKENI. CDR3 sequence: CASRRGTGQNEQYF. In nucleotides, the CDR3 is TGTGCCAGCAGACGGGGGACAGGGCAAAATGAGCAGTACTTC.

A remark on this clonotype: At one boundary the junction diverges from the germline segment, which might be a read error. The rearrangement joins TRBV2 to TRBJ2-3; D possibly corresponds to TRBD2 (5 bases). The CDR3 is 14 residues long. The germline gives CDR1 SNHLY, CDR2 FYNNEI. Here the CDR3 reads CASSFAGADTQQFF. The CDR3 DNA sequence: TGTGCCAGCAGCTTCGCGGGCGCTGATACTCAGCAGTTTTTT.

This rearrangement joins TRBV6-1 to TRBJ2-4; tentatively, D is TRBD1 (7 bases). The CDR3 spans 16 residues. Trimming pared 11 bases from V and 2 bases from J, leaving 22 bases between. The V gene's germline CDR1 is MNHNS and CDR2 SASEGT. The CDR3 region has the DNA TGTGCCGGGGGGCAGGGGGGCTTATTGACCAAAAACATTCAGTACTTC. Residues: CAGGQGGLLTKNIQYF.

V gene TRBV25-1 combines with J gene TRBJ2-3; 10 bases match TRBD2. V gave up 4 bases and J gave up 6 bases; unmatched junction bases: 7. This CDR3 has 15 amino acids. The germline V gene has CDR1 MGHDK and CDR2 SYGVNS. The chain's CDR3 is CASSALAGAPDTQYF. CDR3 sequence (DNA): TGTGCCAGCAGTGCCCTAGCGGGAGCGCCCGATACGCAGTATTTT.

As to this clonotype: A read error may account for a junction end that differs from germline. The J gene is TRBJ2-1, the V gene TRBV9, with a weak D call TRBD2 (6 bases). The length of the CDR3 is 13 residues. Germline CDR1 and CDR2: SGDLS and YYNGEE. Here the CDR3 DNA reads TGTGCCAGCAGTGATGGGGGGATCCATCTGCAGACCTTC. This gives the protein CASSDGGIHLQTF.

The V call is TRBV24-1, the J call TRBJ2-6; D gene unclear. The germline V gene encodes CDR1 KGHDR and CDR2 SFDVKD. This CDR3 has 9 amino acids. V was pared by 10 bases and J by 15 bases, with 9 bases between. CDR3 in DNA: TGTGCCACGACTCACTCCCTGACTTTC. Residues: CATTHSLTF.

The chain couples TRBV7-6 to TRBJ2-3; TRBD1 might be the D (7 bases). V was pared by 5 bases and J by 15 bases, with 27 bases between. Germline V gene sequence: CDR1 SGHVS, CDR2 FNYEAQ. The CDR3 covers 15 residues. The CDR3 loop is CASSEGTEGAEGGYF. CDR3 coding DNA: TGTGCCAGCAGCGAAGGGACGGAGGGGGCGGAGGGAGGCTATTTT.

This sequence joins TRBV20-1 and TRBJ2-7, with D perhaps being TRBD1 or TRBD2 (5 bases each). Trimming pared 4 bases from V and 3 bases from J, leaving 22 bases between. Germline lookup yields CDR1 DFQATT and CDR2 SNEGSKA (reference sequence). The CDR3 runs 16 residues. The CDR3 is CSAIEHRAMRGYEQYF. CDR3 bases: TGCAGTGCTATCGAGCACAGAGCCATGAGGGGCTACGAGCAGTACTTC.

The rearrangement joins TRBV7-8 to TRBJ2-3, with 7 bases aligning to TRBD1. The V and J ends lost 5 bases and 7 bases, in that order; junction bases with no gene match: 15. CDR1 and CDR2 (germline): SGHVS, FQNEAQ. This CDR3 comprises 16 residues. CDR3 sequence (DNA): TGTGCCAGCAGCCCTGGGACAGACGGGACAGCCCATACGCAGTATTTT. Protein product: CASSPGTDGTAHTQYF.

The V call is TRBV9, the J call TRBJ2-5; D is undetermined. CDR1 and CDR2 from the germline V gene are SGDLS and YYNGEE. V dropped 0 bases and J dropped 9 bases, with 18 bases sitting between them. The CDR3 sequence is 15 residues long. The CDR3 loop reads CASSVGTARNQPQYF. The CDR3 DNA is TGTGCCAGCAGCGTAGGGACCGCCCGAAATCAGCCCCAGTACTTC.

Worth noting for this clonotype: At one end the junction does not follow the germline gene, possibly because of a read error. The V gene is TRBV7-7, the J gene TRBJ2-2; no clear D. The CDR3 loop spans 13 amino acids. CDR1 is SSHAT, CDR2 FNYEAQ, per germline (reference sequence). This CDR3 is CASSPAPTGELFF. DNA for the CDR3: TGTGCTAGCAGTCCAGCACCCACCGGGGAGCTGTTTTTT.

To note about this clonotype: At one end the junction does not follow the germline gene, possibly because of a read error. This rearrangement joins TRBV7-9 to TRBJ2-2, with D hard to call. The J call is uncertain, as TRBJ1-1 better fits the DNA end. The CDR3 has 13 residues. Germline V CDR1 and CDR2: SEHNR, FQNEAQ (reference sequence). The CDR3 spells CASSLVRHTQAFF. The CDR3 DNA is TGTGCCAGCAGCCTTGTGCGGCACACTCAAGCTTTCTTT.

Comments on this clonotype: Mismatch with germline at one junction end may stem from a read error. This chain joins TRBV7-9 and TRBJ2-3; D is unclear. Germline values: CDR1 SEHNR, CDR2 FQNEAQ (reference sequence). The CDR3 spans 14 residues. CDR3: CACSAGESQETQYF. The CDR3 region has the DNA TGTGCCTGCAGCGCTGGAGAGTCCCAAGAGACCCAGTATTTT.

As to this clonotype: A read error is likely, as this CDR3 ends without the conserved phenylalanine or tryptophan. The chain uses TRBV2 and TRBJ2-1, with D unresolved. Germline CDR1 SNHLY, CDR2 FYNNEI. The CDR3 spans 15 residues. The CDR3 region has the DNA TGTGCCACCAGTAGCCCGGGTGGATCCTACAATCAGCAGTTCTGC. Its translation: CATSSPGGSYNQQFC.

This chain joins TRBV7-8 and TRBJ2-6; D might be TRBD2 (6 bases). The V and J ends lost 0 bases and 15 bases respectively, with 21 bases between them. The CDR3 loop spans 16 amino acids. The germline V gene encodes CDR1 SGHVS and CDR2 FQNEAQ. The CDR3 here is CASSLALEGSASYLTF. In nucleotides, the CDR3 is TGTGCCAGCAGCTTAGCGCTGGAGGGGAGCGCTAGCTACCTGACTTTC.

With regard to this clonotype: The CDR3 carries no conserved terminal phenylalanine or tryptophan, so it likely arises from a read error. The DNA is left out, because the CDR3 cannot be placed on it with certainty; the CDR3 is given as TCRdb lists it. CDR3 sequence reads: CASGVGLTGNQDV. The chain carries TRBV11-3 and TRBJ2-3. The germline gives CDR1 SGHNT, CDR2 YENEEA. Including both end residues, the CDR3 is 13 amino acids long.

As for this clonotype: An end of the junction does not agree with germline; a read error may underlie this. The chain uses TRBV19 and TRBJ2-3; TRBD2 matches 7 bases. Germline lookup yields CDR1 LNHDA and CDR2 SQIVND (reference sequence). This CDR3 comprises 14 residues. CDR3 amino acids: CASSIASGPYTEHF. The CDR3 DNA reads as TGTGCCAGTAGTATAGCTAGCGGTCCCTACACGGAGCATTTC.